The entry below gives a single T cell receptor beta chain sequence along with its context. Losses at the gene ends were 0 bases for V and 3 bases for J; bases not matched to a gene: 11. Germline assignment: CDR1 MGHRA and CDR2 YSYEKL. The length of the CDR3 is 19 residues. This specimen comes from a study of blood T cell repertoires in COVID-19. Study in general: COVID-19 samples collected from the United States, Italy and Spain covered acute and convalescent phases. Nucleic acid was either cDNA or gDNA, and it came from T cells, B-cell-depleted T cells, or PBMCs.

Profiling relied on immunoSEQ multiplex PCR, and the TCRdb table lists in-frame clones only, not all of them. The profile covers 300,000 or so clones, with 80% to 90% appearing a single time and around 6% taken by the ten largest. The source material was peripheral blood. The V gene is TRBV4-1, the J gene TRBJ2-4, with 10 bases fitting TRBD2. This receptor was taken from a man aged 18 to 30 who had recovered from COVID-19. The CDR3 loop reads CASSQDLAGAEGGKNIQYF. CDR3 in DNA: TGCGCCAGCAGCCAAGACCTAGCGGGGGCAGAGGGTGGCAAAAACATTCAGTACTTC.